Listed here is a single TCR beta chain. Per the germline V gene, CDR1 is LGHNA and CDR2 is YSLEER. The CDR3 loop spans 16 amino acids. Trimming left V 1 base short and J 4 bases short, with 16 bases between. The data were obtained in a study of blood T cell repertoires in COVID-19. Authors' analysis steps: How many nucleated cells were present was estimated from reference gene primer amplification. TCRdb's copy holds only in-frame clones and misses some; the assay was immunoSEQ multiplex PCR. V and J calls plus clone size are reproduced from that table; the DNA served to infer D and trimming. Here the sample spans tens of thousands of clones, approximately 87% being singletons.

This chain connects TRBV4-3 to TRBJ1-2; weak D call: TRBD1 (6 bases). The sequenced sample consisted of peripheral blood. The receptor was derived from a human donor in a cohort sampled during active COVID-19. In DNA, the CDR3 is TGCGCCAGCAGCCAAGGTCCGGCAGGGGATGCCTATGGCTACACCTTC. As protein: CASSQGPAGDAYGYTF.